This T cell receptor beta chain was recorded in a study of blood T cell repertoires in COVID-19. On the study more broadly: Samples taken during acute and convalescent COVID-19 were collected in the United States, Italy and Spain. T cells, B-cell-depleted T cells, or PBMCs supplied cDNA or gDNA.

Patients in Seattle were enrolled during active infection, then followed longitudinally. CDR3 length: 15 amino acids. V gave up 6 bases and J gave up 8 bases; unmatched junction bases: 10. In germline, CDR1 is MNHNY, CDR2 SVGAGI (reference sequence). Per the original data handling: Scientists estimated how many nucleated cells there were by amplifying reference gene primers. The method was immunoSEQ multiplex PCR; TCRdb's version includes in-frame clones alone and lacks a portion of them. That table furnishes V, J and clone size, whereas the DNA furnished D and trimming. The profile shows 390,000 or so clones, 89% of them singletons.

This TCR was sampled from a woman between 25 and 40 years old with COVID-19, enrolled during active disease. Sequenced material: peripheral blood. The chain couples TRBV6-6 to TRBJ1-2, with TRBD1 matching over 12 bases. The CDR3 coding sequence is TGTGCCAGCAGGGAGCCGGGACAGGGGGCCGAGGGCTACACCTTC. It translates to CASREPGQGAEGYTF.